A single sample is the source of the 7 T cell receptor beta chains below, sequenced in a study of blood T cell repertoires in COVID-19. The protocol was immunoSEQ multiplex PCR, while the TCRdb copy is restricted to in-frame clones and leaves out a portion. The table shows about 110,000 clones, with 72% occurring only once. The sequenced material came from peripheral blood. The receptor set was obtained from a woman aged 55-75 years with acute or convalescent COVID-19.

V is TRBV2 and J is TRBJ1-5, with TRBD1 matching 11 bases. The CDR3 totals 15 residues. From germline, CDR1 is SNHLY and CDR2 FYNNEI. V shed 8 bases, J shed 4 bases, and the junction held 7 bases outside the gene matches. CDR3 sequence: CASGDRGLRNQPQHF. Written as DNA, the CDR3 is TGTGCCAGCGGGGACAGGGGGTTAAGGAATCAGCCCCAGCATTTT.

The chain joins TRBV7-2 to TRBJ1-6; the D is unclear. Trimming removed 1 base at V and 6 bases at J, with 10 bases between. Per germline, CDR1 SGHTA and CDR2 FQGNSA. This CDR3 comprises 15 residues. CDR3 DNA sequence: TGTGCCAGCAGCTTAGGGGCCGGGGTTAATTCACCCCTCCACTTT. This encodes CASSLGAGVNSPLHF. The variable domain in full, completed from reference TRBV7-2 and TRBJ1-6, reads GAGVSQSPSNKVTEKGKDVELRCDPISGHTALYWYRQSLGQGLEFLIYFQGNSAPDKSGLPSDRFSAERTGGSVSTLTIQRTQQEDSAVYLCASSLGAGVNSPLHFGNGTRLTVT.

The genes are TRBV4-2 and TRBJ1-1, with a possible D match to TRBD1 (5 bases). The V end lost 8 bases, the J end lost 1 base, and 20 bases lay between the germline ends. The CDR3 length is 16 residues. Germline-derived CDR1 and CDR2 are LGHNA and YNFKEQ. The DNA of the CDR3 is TGTGCCAGCGCCCCAACCCGTCAGGGTCGGAACACTGAAGCTTTCTTT. This codes for CASAPTRQGRNTEAFF.

The gene calls are TRBV27 and TRBJ1-2; D may be TRBD1 (5 bases). Trimming shortened V by 4 bases and J by 1 base, and 7 bases separated the two germline ends. The germline V gene has CDR1 MNHEY and CDR2 SMNVEV (reference sequence). The CDR3 consists of 13 residues. The CDR3 reads CASSSTDNYGYTF. The CDR3 bases are TGTGCCAGCAGTTCGACAGATAACTATGGCTACACCTTC.

The rearrangement uses TRBV2 and TRBJ2-7; 9 bases map to TRBD1. V lost 6 bases, J lost 2 bases, and 5 bases stayed unmatched. Germline loops: CDR1 SNHLY, CDR2 FYNNEI. The CDR3 runs to 14 residues. The CDR3 protein is CASSTGQGTYEQYF. For the CDR3, the DNA is TGTGCCAGCAGCACGGGACAGGGAACCTACGAGCAGTACTTC.

The rearrangement links TRBV5-1 to TRBJ2-7; 10 bases match TRBD2. CDR3 length equals 13 residues. Trimming cost V 3 bases and J 9 bases; bases outside gene matches: 6. Germline V gene lookup returns CDR1 SGHRS and CDR2 YFSETQ. Here the CDR3 reads CASSSLAGEVQYF. CDR3 DNA sequence: TGCGCCAGCAGCTCTCTAGCGGGGGAAGTGCAGTACTTC.

V and J are TRBV15 and TRBJ1-2; TRBD1 is a possible D gene (6 bases). Looked up from germline, CDR1 is LNHNV and CDR2 is YYDKDF (reference sequence). The CDR3 runs 15 residues. V lost 0 bases to trimming and J lost 4 bases, with 12 bases between them. CDR3: CATSRDRGSSYGYTF. The CDR3 DNA reads as TGTGCCACCAGCAGAGACAGGGGAAGCAGCTATGGCTACACCTTC.